The source of this T cell receptor (beta chain) is a study of T cell repertoires in cytomegalovirus infection. Background on the study: CMV epitopes in the study were HLA-C-restricted (recently identified) and HLA-B-restricted (well studied). Shared public TCR beta signatures pointed to both CMV infection and a matching HLA type.

The sample holds a few counts of this clonotype. Its specificity is not known. This CDR3 has 13 residues. CDR1 SEHNR and CDR2 FQNEAQ come from the germline V gene (reference sequence). Between the trimmed V and J ends, which lost 8 bases and 5 bases, there was a span of 12 bases. Study conclusions and caveats: HLA-C-restricted CMV-specific TCR beta clonotypes were dominant in the ex vivo response.

Each CDR3 protein is one row after TCRdb ran MiXCR on the reads. The data hold approximately 470,000 distinct CDR3 sequences, with roughly 43% observed a single time. This specimen consisted of cultured PBMCs, obtained from culture after CMV antigen stimulation. The receptor was derived from a human donor in good health (CMV status not recorded). Some clones in this sample may be carry-over from other donors' samples. This sequence joins TRBV7-9 and TRBJ2-2; weak D call: TRBD2 (6 bases). CDR3 coding DNA: TGTGCCAGCCTCCCGGCGGGGACCGGGGAGCTGTTTTTT. Amino acids: CASLPAGTGELFF.